This entry lists 22 T cell receptor beta chains sequenced from one sample in a study of read filtering for tumor transcriptome and immune sequencing. From 300 to 450 ng of RNA, a library with molecular barcoded alpha/delta and beta/gamma adaptors was made. TCRdb re-analysed the reads in MiXCR, keeping a single row per CDR3 protein. The repertoire holds over 90,000 distinct CDR3 sequences, roughly 21% seen once, with over 10% in the top ten. Sequenced input: a population of CD138-negative cells sorted from bone marrow. The source is a donor at least 40 years old with multiple myeloma.

This clonotype has at least ten counts. The chain couples TRBV9 to TRBJ2-7; 7 bases map to TRBD1. Germline V gene lookup returns CDR1 SGDLS and CDR2 YYNGEE. V shed 2 bases and J 4 bases; nucleotides not matched to a gene: 9. CDR3 size: 15 residues. CDR3 in amino acids: CASSVSWDSTYEQYF. DNA for the CDR3: TGTGCCAGCAGCGTGTCCTGGGACAGCACTTACGAGCAGTACTTC. The full variable domain, its missing parts supplied by reference TRBV9 and TRBJ2-7, is DSGVTQTPKHLITATGQRVTLRCSPRSGDLSVYWYQQSLDQGLQFLIQYYNGEERAKGNILERFSAQQFPDLHSELNLSSLELGDSALYFCASSVSWDSTYEQYFGPGTRLTVT.

This chain joins TRBV6-6 and TRBJ2-5, with D perhaps assigned TRBD1 or TRBD2 (6 bases each). The CDR3 runs to 14 residues. Trimming shortened V by 6 bases and J by 0 bases, and 11 bases separated the two germline ends. Germline V gene data show CDR1 as MNHNY and CDR2 as SVGAGI (reference sequence). CDR3 nucleotide sequence: TGTGCCAGCAGCCGCGGGACATACCAAGAGACCCAGTACTTC. This translates into CASSRGTYQETQYF.

V and J are TRBV5-1 and TRBJ2-5; maybe TRBD1 (5 bases). Germline V gene lookup returns CDR1 SGHRS and CDR2 YFSETQ. The CDR3 is 15 residues long. V was cut by 1 base and J by 1 base, with 11 bases left in between. CDR3 DNA: TGCGCCAGCAGCTTGCCTCAGGGTATCCAAGAGACCCAGTACTTC. This translates into CASSLPQGIQETQYF.

For this clonotype: A much larger clone differs from this one at a single base, so this may be a read error. The chain couples TRBV29-1 to TRBJ2-5; 13 bases fit TRBD2. The germline V gene has CDR1 SQVTM and CDR2 ANQGSEA. CDR3 length: 14 amino acids. This chain's CDR3 is CSVAGLAGRETRYF. DNA of the CDR3: TGCAGCGTTGCGGGACTAGCGGGGAGAGAGACCCGGTACTTC.

This clonotype was recorded at least ten times. CDR3 bases: TGCGCCAGCAGCCCCAGGGGTTCGGCCGGGGAGCTGTTTTTT. Translation: CASSPRGSAGELFF. The rearrangement joins TRBV5-1 to TRBJ2-2; D may be TRBD1 (6 bases). Germline CDR1 reads SGHRS; CDR2 reads YFSETQ. With 4 bases removed from V and 6 bases from J, the gap between germline ends came to 13 bases. This CDR3 is built from 14 residues.

This chain links TRBV20-1 with TRBJ2-5; TRBD2 is a possible D gene (7 bases). The V end was cut by 6 bases, the J end by 6 bases, with 14 bases between. The CDR3 runs 12 residues. Germline V lookup: CDR1 DFQATT, CDR2 SNEGSKA (reference sequence). The CDR3 protein is CSAVYGGQTQYF. The CDR3 nucleotides read TGCAGTGCGGTATACGGGGGGCAGACCCAGTACTTC.

This clonotype has a count of ten or more. The V and J genes are TRBV7-2 and TRBJ1-2; no firm D call. V was trimmed by 4 bases and J by 6 bases, leaving 12 bases between them. This CDR3 region has 13 residues. Looked up from germline, CDR1 is SGHTA and CDR2 is FQGNSA. Written as DNA, the CDR3 is TGTGCCAGCAGCTATCAGGCAAACCATGGCTACACCTTC. This sequence encodes CASSYQANHGYTF. Full variable domain (outside the CDR3, taken from reference TRBV7-2 and TRBJ1-2): GAGVSQSPSNKVTEKGKDVELRCDPISGHTALYWYRQSLGQGLEFLIYFQGNSAPDKSGLPSDRFSAERTGGSVSTLTIQRTQQEDSAVYLCASSYQANHGYTFGSGTRLTVV.

As for this clonotype: Given a much more abundant clone one base away, this may be a read error. This chain uses TRBV20-1 with TRBJ1-1, with D possibly TRBD1 on 6 matching bases. In germline, CDR1 is DFQATT, CDR2 SNEGSKA (reference sequence). This CDR3 comprises 12 residues. V was trimmed by 6 bases and J by 11 bases, leaving 19 bases between them. Here the CDR3 DNA reads TGCAGTGCCCAATACAGGGTGGGGTTGGCTTTCTTT. It is translated as CSAQYRVGLAFF.

This clonotype was counted many times. The J gene is TRBJ2-7, the V gene TRBV29-1; D not resolved. The length of the CDR3 is 12 residues. In germline, CDR1 is SQVTM, CDR2 ANQGSEA. The V end lost 4 bases, the J end lost 2 bases, and 9 bases lay between the germline ends. The DNA of the CDR3 is TGCAGCGTTGCTCGGAGTGCCTACGAGCAGTACTTC. It yields the protein CSVARSAYEQYF.

This clonotype was observed many times. This chain connects TRBV14 to TRBJ2-5, with D unresolved. Trimming removed 2 bases from V and 1 base from J, with 5 bases in between. The CDR3 consists of 13 residues. Germline V CDR1 and CDR2: SGHDN, FVKESK. As DNA, the CDR3 is TGTGCCAGCAGCCAAAATAGCCAAGAGACCCAGTACTTC. Its translation: CASSQNSQETQYF.

In this sample, this clonotype turned up a few times. CDR3 protein: CASLDRGGTGELFF. CDR3 nucleotide sequence: TGTGCCAGTTTGGACAGGGGTGGCACCGGGGAGCTGTTTTTT. The genes are TRBV7-6 and TRBJ2-2; 9 nucleotides line up with TRBD1. This CDR3 region has 14 residues. Trimming cost V 9 bases and J 4 bases; bases outside gene matches: 6. CDR1 SGHVS and CDR2 FNYEAQ come from the germline V gene.

This clonotype was observed a few times. The chain joins TRBV28 to TRBJ1-5, with unresolved D. Trimming took off 10 bases at V and 3 bases at J, with 10 bases between the two ends. CDR1 MDHEN and CDR2 SYDVKM come from the germline V gene. The CDR3 totals 12 residues. The CDR3 spells CATARVNQPQHF. The CDR3 DNA reads as TGTGCCACAGCCCGGGTCAATCAGCCCCAGCATTTT.

The rearrangement joins TRBV28 to TRBJ2-6; 8 nucleotides match TRBD1. The CDR3 has 17 residues. Germline V gene sequence: CDR1 MDHEN, CDR2 SYDVKM. The V and J ends lost 2 bases and 4 bases, in that order; junction bases with no gene match: 7. Here the CDR3 reads CASSLGRGRGGANVLTF. The CDR3 nucleotides read TGTGCCAGCAGTTTAGGCAGGGGGCGCGGGGGGGCCAACGTCCTGACTTTC. The whole variable domain, remainder taken from reference TRBV28 and TRBJ2-6, is DVKVTQSSRYLVKRTGEKVFLECVQDMDHENMFWYRQDPGLGLRLIYFSYDVKMKEKGDIPEGYSVSREKKERFSLILESASTNQTSMYLCASSLGRGRGGANVLTFGAGSRLTVL.

This clonotype was found many times. The chain couples TRBV19 to TRBJ2-7; 11 positions match TRBD1. Germline CDR1 and CDR2: LNHDA and SQIVND (reference sequence). The CDR3 contains 15 residues. V lost 6 bases to trimming and J lost 7 bases; unmatched junction nucleotides: 11. Here the CDR3 reads CASRPGQGDPGEQYF. CDR3 coding DNA: TGTGCCAGTAGACCGGGACAGGGGGACCCCGGGGAGCAGTACTTC.

CDR3 bases: TGTGCCAGCATCCGGGACAGGGGAAACACCATATATTTT. Its translation is CASIRDRGNTIYF. The J gene is TRBJ1-3, the V gene TRBV2, with TRBD1 matching 8 bases. The J segment lost 4 bases and the V segment lost 7 bases, leaving 3 bases of the junction unmatched. The germline V gene encodes CDR1 SNHLY and CDR2 FYNNEI. This CDR3 has 13 residues.

This clonotype was detected a few times. A much more abundant neighbour one base away suggests this may be a read error. The chain carries TRBV7-9 and TRBJ2-1; the D gene is possibly TRBD1 (5 bases). The V and J ends lost 5 bases and 14 bases respectively, with 19 bases between them. The CDR3 length is 13 residues. The V gene's germline CDR1 is SEHNR and CDR2 FQNEAQ (reference sequence). The CDR3 sequence is CASSPEKTAPEFF. The CDR3 bases are TGTGCCAGCAGCCCCGAGAAGACAGCCCCGGAGTTCTTC. Variable domain in full (rest from reference TRBV7-9 and TRBJ2-1): DTGVSQNPRHKITKRGQNVTFRCDPISEHNRLYWYRQTLGQGPEFLTYFQNEAQLEKSRLLSDRFSAERPKGSFSTLEIQRTEQGDSAMYLCASSPEKTAPEFFGPGTRLTVL.

This clonotype was detected only a few times. This rearrangement joins TRBV5-1 to TRBJ2-3; D is perhaps TRBD2 (6 bases). V lost 5 bases, J lost 1 base, and 11 bases lay in between. Germline-derived CDR1 and CDR2 are SGHRS and YFSETQ. This CDR3 has 14 residues. The chain's CDR3 is CASRGDSGTDTQYF. CDR3 nucleotides: TGCGCCAGCAGAGGGGACTCAGGCACAGATACGCAGTATTTT.

On this clonotype: This may stem from a read error, because a much larger clone lies one nucleotide away. This chain uses TRBV28 with TRBJ1-2; D is possibly TRBD1 (5 bases). Germline CDR1 is MDHEN and CDR2 is SYDVKM. CDR3 length: 14 residues. The ends were cut back, 7 bases at V and 8 bases at J, with 20 bases in the middle. The CDR3 sequence is CASTSPGGVDGYTF. The CDR3 DNA reads TGTGCCAGCACTTCCCCGGGGGGTGTGGACGGCTACACCTTC.

Many counts were recorded for this clonotype. As DNA, the CDR3 is TGTGCCAGCAGTTTCCTCTACGAGCAGTACTTC. Translated: CASSFLYEQYF. J is TRBJ2-7 and V is TRBV2; D remains ambiguous. The CDR3 extends over 11 amino acids. The V and J ends lost 5 bases and 3 bases respectively, with 5 bases between them. Germline loops: CDR1 SNHLY, CDR2 FYNNEI.

Note on this clonotype: This could be a read error, since a much larger clone is one nucleotide away. The chain recombines TRBV7-2 with TRBJ2-2, with a possible D match to TRBD1 (5 bases). The V gene's germline CDR1 is SGHTA and CDR2 FQGNSA. The V and J ends lost 3 bases and 9 bases respectively, with 14 bases between them. CDR3 length: 14 amino acids. Here the CDR3 reads CASSFYQGSRELFF. In nucleotides, the CDR3 is TGTGCCAGCAGCTTTTACCAGGGTTCCAGGGAGCTGTTTTTT.

Ten or more counts support this clonotype. The chain joins TRBV28 to TRBJ2-1, with 8 positions matching TRBD1. This CDR3 spans 13 amino acids. After removal of 6 bases from V and 8 bases from J, the junction contained 6 bases not matched to a gene. CDR1 is MDHEN and CDR2 is SYDVKM in the germline V gene. In DNA form, the CDR3 reads TGTGCCAGCAGGGGGCAGGGGGCGCATGAGCAGTTCTTC. Its protein product is CASRGQGAHEQFF. Variable domain in full (rest from reference TRBV28 and TRBJ2-1): DVKVTQSSRYLVKRTGEKVFLECVQDMDHENMFWYRQDPGLGLRLIYFSYDVKMKEKGDIPEGYSVSREKKERFSLILESASTNQTSMYLCASRGQGAHEQFFGPGTRLTVL.

As concerns this clonotype: This clone may be a read error of a much larger clone one base away. This chain links TRBV29-1 with TRBJ2-7, with D perhaps being TRBD1 or TRBD2 (6 bases each). Germline V gives CDR1 SQVTM, CDR2 ANQGSEA. There are 12 residues in the CDR3. The CDR3 loop reads CSVEVGGYERYF. The CDR3 DNA reads as TGCAGCGTTGAGGTCGGGGGCTACGAGCGGTACTTC.